This entry features one TCR beta chain sequence. Antigen unknown. The data were obtained in a study of early T cells in non-severe SARS-CoV-2 infection. Study-wide context: Sequencing targeted bulk RNA from unsorted whole blood, leaving chains unpaired.

Unique molecular identifiers were attached to individual cDNA molecules. TCRdb re-called the 5' RACE reads with MiXCR, one entry per CDR3 protein. The sample includes fewer than 35,000 distinct CDR3 sequences, about 4.6% seen only once; the top ten take roughly an eighth. Study observations and caveats: CD4 and private specificities were missed by VDJdb matching, which favored anti-spike CD8 responses.

The origin of this receptor is an adult who was a healthcare worker with PCR-confirmed SARS-CoV-2 infection or an uninfected control (not recorded which). Sequencing input: whole blood.

The DNA of the CDR3 is TGTGCCAGCAGCTTATCCGGCGAGGGTGAGACCCAGTACTTC. The encoded protein is CASSLSGEGETQYF. V and J are TRBV7-9 and TRBJ2-5; D may be TRBD2 (5 bases). The CDR3 length is 14 residues. CDR1 and CDR2 from the germline V gene are SEHNR and FQNEAQ (reference sequence). With 2 bases removed from V and 5 bases from J, the gap between germline ends came to 12 bases.